Listed below are T cell receptor beta chains from one sample, sequenced in a study of T cell changes during pregnancy in multiple sclerosis. Only in-frame clones appear in the TCRdb table, and some are missing; sequencing was by immunoSEQ multiplex PCR. The data hold about 58,000 clones, with 91% observed a single time. The material sequenced was CD4+ T cells from peripheral blood mononuclear cells, taken after pregnancy. These receptors were taken from a female donor in good health, enrolled as a control in a pregnancy study. CDR3s include the opening cysteine and the closing phenylalanine or tryptophan. The D gene is left open where the match is weak. Clone size appears in some rows only: once, few, many, or a class for an expanded clone.

D gene: NA; CDR3 length: 15; J gene: TRBJ2-1; V gene: TRBV19; clone size: NA; CDR3 DNA: TGTGCCAGTAGTCCGCGACAGGACTCCTACAATGAGCAGTTCTTC; CDR3 protein: CASSPRQDSYNEQFF
D gene: TRBD1; CDR3 length: 14; J gene: TRBJ1-1; V gene: TRBV6-5; clone size: NA; CDR3 DNA: TGTGCCAGCAGCCGAAATACAGGGGACACTGAAGCTTTCTTT; CDR3 protein: CASSRNTGDTEAFF
D gene: NA; CDR3 length: 10; J gene: TRBJ1-5; V gene: TRBV14; clone size: few; CDR3 DNA: TGTGCCAGACAGGGTCAGCCCCAGCATTTT; CDR3 protein: CARQGQPQHF
D gene: TRBD2; CDR3 length: 16; J gene: TRBJ2-2; V gene: TRBV7-3; clone size: few; CDR3 DNA: TGTGCCAGCAGCTTGGGACTAGCGGGGGGCACCGGGGAGCTGTTTTTT; CDR3 protein: CASSLGLAGGTGELFF
D gene: NA; CDR3 length: 14; J gene: TRBJ1-4; V gene: TRBV30; clone size: once; CDR3 DNA: TGTGCCTGGAGTGTACAGGGTCCGTCGGGAAAACTGTTTTTT; CDR3 protein: CAWSVQGPSGKLFF
D gene: TRBD1; CDR3 length: 16; J gene: TRBJ2-3; V gene: TRBV9; clone size: NA; CDR3 DNA: TGTGCCAGCAGCGAAAGGACAGGGATAAACACAGATACGCAGTATTTT; CDR3 protein: CASSERTGINTDTQYF
D gene: NA; CDR3 length: 13; J gene: TRBJ1-2; V gene: TRBV30; clone size: NA; CDR3 DNA: TGTGCCTGGAGTGCGGGACACGACTATGGCTACACCTTC; CDR3 protein: CAWSAGHDYGYTF
D gene: NA; CDR3 length: 13; J gene: TRBJ1-6; V gene: TRBV7-3; clone size: few; CDR3 DNA: TGTGCCAGCAGCCGGGTATTTAATTCACCCCTCCACTTT; CDR3 protein: CASSRVFNSPLHF
D gene: NA; CDR3 length: 15; J gene: TRBJ2-6; V gene: TRBV5-4; clone size: once; CDR3 DNA: TGTGCCAGCAGCTTGGAAGGGGATGGGGCCAACGTCCTGACTTTC; CDR3 protein: CASSLEGDGANVLTF
D gene: NA; CDR3 length: 14; J gene: TRBJ1-1; V gene: TRBV7-9; clone size: NA; CDR3 DNA: TGTGCCAGCAGCGTTGACACCGATGACACTGAAGCTTTCTTT; CDR3 protein: CASSVDTDDTEAFF
D gene: NA; CDR3 length: 14; J gene: TRBJ1-2; V gene: TRBV2; clone size: NA; CDR3 DNA: TGTGCCAGCAGTGATTCACGGGGTCTCTCTGGCTACACCTTC; CDR3 protein: CASSDSRGLSGYTF
D gene: NA; CDR3 length: 12; J gene: TRBJ2-1; V gene: TRBV2; clone size: NA; CDR3 DNA: TGTGCCAGCAGTGAAACGGGGAATGAGCAGTTCTTC; CDR3 protein: CASSETGNEQFF
D gene: NA; CDR3 length: 15; J gene: TRBJ2-6; V gene: TRBV5-1; clone size: NA; CDR3 DNA: TGCGCCAGCAGCTTGAGCGGCTCTGGGGCCAACGTCCTGACTTTC; CDR3 protein: CASSLSGSGANVLTF
D gene: TRBD1; CDR3 length: 16; J gene: TRBJ1-2; V gene: TRBV6-5; clone size: once; CDR3 DNA: TGTGCCAGCAGTTCGTCGCACAGGGGCTCGCGGTATGGCTACACCTTC; CDR3 protein: CASSSSHRGSRYGYTF
D gene: TRBD1; CDR3 length: 16; J gene: TRBJ2-4; V gene: TRBV18; clone size: once; CDR3 DNA: TGTGCCAGCTCACCACCGATAGGGACAGGGGAAGCCATTCAGTACTTC; CDR3 protein: CASSPPIGTGEAIQYF
D gene: NA; CDR3 length: 15; J gene: TRBJ2-5; V gene: TRBV10-3; clone size: NA; CDR3 DNA: TGTGCCATCAGTGATTCTCTCGGTTATGGAGAGACCCAGTACTTC; CDR3 protein: CAISDSLGYGETQYF
D gene: NA; CDR3 length: 16; J gene: TRBJ2-7; V gene: TRBV6-6; clone size: NA; CDR3 DNA: TGTGCCAGCAGAGAATTAGGGCCCCATAGCGGCTACGAGCAGTACTTC; CDR3 protein: CASRELGPHSGYEQYF
D gene: NA; CDR3 length: 15; J gene: TRBJ1-1; V gene: TRBV4-2; clone size: NA; CDR3 DNA: TGTGCCAGCAGCCAAGAGACGGGATCGGTCACTGAAGCTTTCTTT; CDR3 protein: CASSQETGSVTEAFF
D gene: TRBD1; CDR3 length: 14; J gene: TRBJ1-2; V gene: TRBV14; clone size: once; CDR3 DNA: TGTGCCAGCAGCCAAGCGGGACAGAGCTATGGCTACACCTTC; CDR3 protein: CASSQAGQSYGYTF
D gene: NA; CDR3 length: 13; J gene: TRBJ2-5; V gene: TRBV30; clone size: NA; CDR3 DNA: TGTGCCTGGAGGGACAGCATGTTGGGGACCCAGTACTTC; CDR3 protein: CAWRDSMLGTQYF
D gene: TRBD1; CDR3 length: 15; J gene: TRBJ1-2; V gene: TRBV15; clone size: NA; CDR3 DNA: TGTGCCACCAGCAGGGGGGACAGGGGGGACTATGGCTACACCTTC; CDR3 protein: CATSRGDRGDYGYTF
D gene: TRBD1; CDR3 length: 15; J gene: TRBJ1-2; V gene: TRBV19; clone size: NA; CDR3 DNA: TGTGCCAGTAGTAAAACAGGGGGCGCTCTCCATGGCTACACCTTC; CDR3 protein: CASSKTGGALHGYTF
D gene: NA; CDR3 length: 16; J gene: TRBJ2-7; V gene: TRBV7-9; clone size: NA; CDR3 DNA: TGTGCCAGCAGCCTACCGACAGGAGACATTCCGTACGAGCAGTACTTC; CDR3 protein: CASSLPTGDIPYEQYF
D gene: NA; CDR3 length: 15; J gene: TRBJ1-1; V gene: TRBV4-3; clone size: NA; CDR3 DNA: TGCGCCAGCAGCCAAGACCCCACAGGGCACACTGAAGCTTTCTTT; CDR3 protein: CASSQDPTGHTEAFF
D gene: TRBD1; CDR3 length: 15; J gene: TRBJ1-2; V gene: TRBV4-2; clone size: NA; CDR3 DNA: TGTGCCAGCAGCCCGGGGACAGGGGGCAACTATGGCTACACCTTC; CDR3 protein: CASSPGTGGNYGYTF
D gene: NA; CDR3 length: 14; J gene: TRBJ1-1; V gene: TRBV5-5; clone size: once; CDR3 DNA: TGTGCCAGCAGCCTGATGACACCGAACACTGAAGCTTTCTTT; CDR3 protein: CASSLMTPNTEAFF
D gene: NA; CDR3 length: 14; J gene: TRBJ1-2; V gene: TRBV7-3; clone size: NA; CDR3 DNA: TGTGCCAGCAGCTTAAGCTCAGGGAACTATGGCTACACCTTC; CDR3 protein: CASSLSSGNYGYTF
D gene: TRBD1; CDR3 length: 15; J gene: TRBJ1-1; V gene: TRBV5-8; clone size: NA; CDR3 DNA: TGTGCCAGCAGCTTGGGAGGGACAGGACGGACTGAAGCTTTCTTT; CDR3 protein: CASSLGGTGRTEAFF
D gene: NA; CDR3 length: 13; J gene: TRBJ1-5; V gene: TRBV11-1; clone size: NA; CDR3 DNA: TGTGCCAGCAGCTGGACACTGGATCAGCCCCAGCATTTT; CDR3 protein: CASSWTLDQPQHF
D gene: NA; CDR3 length: 13; J gene: TRBJ1-1; V gene: TRBV27; clone size: once; CDR3 DNA: TGTGCCACCACCGGGGGGTCAGACACTGAAGCTTTCTTT; CDR3 protein: CATTGGSDTEAFF
D gene: TRBD1; CDR3 length: 15; J gene: TRBJ2-7; V gene: TRBV9; clone size: NA; CDR3 DNA: TGTGCCAGCAGCGTAGGAGGGACAGGGATCTACGAGCAGTACTTC; CDR3 protein: CASSVGGTGIYEQYF
D gene: NA; CDR3 length: 12; J gene: TRBJ1-5; V gene: TRBV19; clone size: NA; CDR3 DNA: TGTGCCAGTAACCAGGGTGGTCAGCCCCAGCATTTT; CDR3 protein: CASNQGGQPQHF
D gene: NA; CDR3 length: 17; J gene: TRBJ2-2; V gene: TRBV9; clone size: NA; CDR3 DNA: TGTGCCAGCAGCGTAGTCGGTGCGGCGAGGCTCACCGGGGAGCTGTTTTTT; CDR3 protein: CASSVVGAARLTGELFF
D gene: TRBD1; CDR3 length: 15; J gene: TRBJ1-5; V gene: TRBV7-2; clone size: NA; CDR3 DNA: TGTGCCAGCAGCTCCCGACAGGGATCGGTTCAGCCCCAGCATTTT; CDR3 protein: CASSSRQGSVQPQHF
D gene: TRBD2; CDR3 length: 16; J gene: TRBJ2-2; V gene: TRBV4-3; clone size: NA; CDR3 DNA: TGCGCCAGCAGCCAAGGGCGGGGGGGGTTGCCCGGGGAGCTGTTTTTT; CDR3 protein: CASSQGRGGLPGELFF
D gene: NA; CDR3 length: 18; J gene: TRBJ2-7; V gene: TRBV19; clone size: NA; CDR3 DNA: TGTGCCAGTAGTATCGCTCCTCCTGAGACAGGAAGCTCCTACGAGCAGTACTTC; CDR3 protein: CASSIAPPETGSSYEQYF
D gene: NA; CDR3 length: 14; J gene: TRBJ2-5; V gene: TRBV19; clone size: NA; CDR3 DNA: TGTGCCAGTAGTAATCAAGGACTACAAGAGACCCAGTACTTC; CDR3 protein: CASSNQGLQETQYF
D gene: NA; CDR3 length: 14; J gene: TRBJ1-2; V gene: TRBV7-2; clone size: NA; CDR3 DNA: TGTGCCAGCAGCTTAGTAGAGGCCCGAGGTGGCTACACCTTC; CDR3 protein: CASSLVEARGGYTF
D gene: NA; CDR3 length: 12; J gene: TRBJ2-7; V gene: TRBV7-6; clone size: NA; CDR3 DNA: TGTGCCAGCAGCGCGATCCCCTACGAGCAGTACTTC; CDR3 protein: CASSAIPYEQYF
D gene: TRBD1; CDR3 length: 18; J gene: TRBJ1-6; V gene: TRBV7-9; clone size: NA; CDR3 DNA: TGTGCCAGCACACAAAGAAGAGGGACAGGGGGCCAGGATTCACCCCTCCACTTT; CDR3 protein: CASTQRRGTGGQDSPLHF
D gene: TRBD1; CDR3 length: 15; J gene: TRBJ2-2; V gene: TRBV18; clone size: NA; CDR3 DNA: TGTGCCAGCTCACCAGGACAGGCCAACACCGGGGAGCTGTTTTTT; CDR3 protein: CASSPGQANTGELFF
D gene: NA; CDR3 length: 15; J gene: TRBJ1-4; V gene: TRBV7-2; clone size: NA; CDR3 DNA: TGTGCCAGCAGCCCGCTGGGGGGGGCTAATGAAAAACTGTTTTTT; CDR3 protein: CASSPLGGANEKLFF
D gene: NA; CDR3 length: 16; J gene: TRBJ1-3; V gene: TRBV9; clone size: NA; CDR3 DNA: TGTGCCAGCAGCGTAGCTGGGGGGGTGGCTGGAAACACCATATATTTT; CDR3 protein: CASSVAGGVAGNTIYF
D gene: NA; CDR3 length: 14; J gene: TRBJ2-1; V gene: TRBV15; clone size: NA; CDR3 DNA: TGTGCCACCAGCAGAGGAGGGAGCTCCTATGAGCAGTTCTTC; CDR3 protein: CATSRGGSSYEQFF
D gene: NA; CDR3 length: 13; J gene: TRBJ1-1; V gene: TRBV19; clone size: NA; CDR3 DNA: TGTGCCAGTAGCGTCCGGGGGAACACTGAAGCTTTCTTT; CDR3 protein: CASSVRGNTEAFF
D gene: NA; CDR3 length: 14; J gene: TRBJ1-5; V gene: TRBV18; clone size: NA; CDR3 DNA: TGTGCCAGCTCACCACGAATCCAGGCTCAGCCCCAGCATTTT; CDR3 protein: CASSPRIQAQPQHF
D gene: TRBD2; CDR3 length: 15; J gene: TRBJ2-5; V gene: TRBV7-2; clone size: NA; CDR3 DNA: TGTGCCAGCAGCATGAGACTAGCGGGGGTAGAGACCCAGTACTTC; CDR3 protein: CASSMRLAGVETQYF
D gene: NA; CDR3 length: 13; J gene: TRBJ1-3; V gene: TRBV6-6; clone size: NA; CDR3 DNA: TGTGCCAGCAGTTCCCCGGGACTAAACACCATATATTTT; CDR3 protein: CASSSPGLNTIYF
D gene: TRBD1; CDR3 length: 15; J gene: TRBJ1-1; V gene: TRBV7-3; clone size: NA; CDR3 DNA: TGTGCCAGCAGCCCGACAGGGGGATCGAGATCTGAAGCTTTCTTT; CDR3 protein: CASSPTGGSRSEAFF
D gene: NA; CDR3 length: 16; J gene: TRBJ2-4; V gene: TRBV19; clone size: NA; CDR3 DNA: TGTGCCAGTAGCGATCCAGGGACTCTAGCCAAAAACATTCAGTACTTC; CDR3 protein: CASSDPGTLAKNIQYF
D gene: NA; CDR3 length: 16; J gene: TRBJ2-7; V gene: TRBV18; clone size: once; CDR3 DNA: TGTGCCAGCTCTCCCGACCGCCGCGGTAGCTCCTACGAGCAGTACTTC; CDR3 protein: CASSPDRRGSSYEQYF
D gene: NA; CDR3 length: 15; J gene: TRBJ1-2; V gene: TRBV30; clone size: NA; CDR3 DNA: TGTGCCTGGAGTGTACGTCTGGGCAGTTTATATGGCTACACCTTC; CDR3 protein: CAWSVRLGSLYGYTF
D gene: TRBD1; CDR3 length: 15; J gene: TRBJ2-5; V gene: TRBV10-3; clone size: NA; CDR3 DNA: TGTGCCATCAGTGAGGGGACAGGGGTGGGAGAGACCCAGTACTTC; CDR3 protein: CAISEGTGVGETQYF
D gene: NA; CDR3 length: 21; J gene: TRBJ1-2; V gene: TRBV29-1; clone size: NA; CDR3 DNA: TGCAGCGTTGACGCGATCACCTCAGGCCAGGGCCGACAACGGCTTAACTATGGCTACACCTTC; CDR3 protein: CSVDAITSGQGRQRLNYGYTF
D gene: NA; CDR3 length: 16; J gene: TRBJ1-2; V gene: TRBV5-5; clone size: NA; CDR3 DNA: TGTGCCAGCAGCTCCCCCCGCGCAGGGACTAACTATGGCTACACCTTC; CDR3 protein: CASSSPRAGTNYGYTF
D gene: NA; CDR3 length: 17; J gene: TRBJ1-3; V gene: TRBV19; clone size: NA; CDR3 DNA: TGTGCCAGTAGTAACCCGAACAGGGTGGGCTCTGGAAACACCATATATTTT; CDR3 protein: CASSNPNRVGSGNTIYF
D gene: TRBD2; CDR3 length: 14; J gene: TRBJ2-5; V gene: TRBV6-6; clone size: NA; CDR3 DNA: TGTGCCAGCAGTAGCGGGGGGTCTCAAGAGACCCAGTACTTC; CDR3 protein: CASSSGGSQETQYF